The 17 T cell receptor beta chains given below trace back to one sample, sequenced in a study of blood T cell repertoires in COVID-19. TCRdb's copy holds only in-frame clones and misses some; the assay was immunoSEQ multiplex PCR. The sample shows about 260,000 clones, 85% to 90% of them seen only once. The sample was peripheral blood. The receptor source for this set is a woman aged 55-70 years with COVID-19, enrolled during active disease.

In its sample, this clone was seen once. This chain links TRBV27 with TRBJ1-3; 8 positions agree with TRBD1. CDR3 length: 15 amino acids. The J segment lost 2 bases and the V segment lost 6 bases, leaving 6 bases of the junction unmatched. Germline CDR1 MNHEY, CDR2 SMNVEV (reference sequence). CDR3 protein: CASRVQGAAGNTIYF. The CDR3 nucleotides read TGTGCCAGCAGGGTCCAGGGGGCGGCTGGAAACACCATATATTTT.

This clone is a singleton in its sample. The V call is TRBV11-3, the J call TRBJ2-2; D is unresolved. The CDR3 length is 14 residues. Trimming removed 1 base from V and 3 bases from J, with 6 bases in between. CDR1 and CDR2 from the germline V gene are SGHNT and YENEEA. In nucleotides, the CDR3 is TGTGCCAGCAGCTTAGGATGGCACACCGGGGAGCTGTTTTTT. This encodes CASSLGWHTGELFF.

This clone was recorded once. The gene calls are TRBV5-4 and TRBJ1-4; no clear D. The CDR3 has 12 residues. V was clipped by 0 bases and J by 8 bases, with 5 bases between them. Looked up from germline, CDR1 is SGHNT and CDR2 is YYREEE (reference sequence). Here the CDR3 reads CASSLVGEKLFF. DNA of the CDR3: TGTGCCAGCAGCTTGGTCGGGGAAAAACTGTTTTTT.

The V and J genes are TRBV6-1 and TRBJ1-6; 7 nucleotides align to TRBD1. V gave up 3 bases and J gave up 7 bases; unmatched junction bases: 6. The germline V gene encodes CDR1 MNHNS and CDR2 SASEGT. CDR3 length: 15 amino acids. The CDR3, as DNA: TGTGCCAGCAGTGAGACCGGGACAGCAAATTCACCCCTCCACTTT. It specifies CASSETGTANSPLHF.

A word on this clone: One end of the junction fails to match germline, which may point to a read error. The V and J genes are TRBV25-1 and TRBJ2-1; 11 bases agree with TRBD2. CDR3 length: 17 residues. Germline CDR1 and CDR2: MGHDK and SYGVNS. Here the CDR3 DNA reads TGTGCCAGCAGTCGTCAACCCCCAGGACTAGCGGGCGACGGGGTCGTCTTC. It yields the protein CASSRQPPGLAGDGVVF. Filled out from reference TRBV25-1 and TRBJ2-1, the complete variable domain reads EADIYQTPRYLVIGTGKKITLECSQTMGHDKMYWYQQDPGMELHLIHYSYGVNSTEKGDLSSESTVSRIRTEHFPLTLESARPSHTSQYLCASSRQPPGLAGDGVVFGPGTRLTVL.

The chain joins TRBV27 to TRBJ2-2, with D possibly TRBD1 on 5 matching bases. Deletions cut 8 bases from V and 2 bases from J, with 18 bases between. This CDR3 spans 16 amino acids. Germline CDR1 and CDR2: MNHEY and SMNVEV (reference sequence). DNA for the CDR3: TGTGCCAGCCTAACCCCAGAGACAGCTAACACCGGGGAGCTGTTTTTT. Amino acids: CASLTPETANTGELFF.

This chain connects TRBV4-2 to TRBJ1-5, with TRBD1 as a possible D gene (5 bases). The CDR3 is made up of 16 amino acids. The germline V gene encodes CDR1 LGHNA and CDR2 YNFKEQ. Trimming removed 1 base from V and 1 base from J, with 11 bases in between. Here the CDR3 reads CASSQVGGRSNQPQHF. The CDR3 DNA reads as TGTGCCAGCAGCCAAGTGGGGGGGAGGAGCAATCAGCCCCAGCATTTT.

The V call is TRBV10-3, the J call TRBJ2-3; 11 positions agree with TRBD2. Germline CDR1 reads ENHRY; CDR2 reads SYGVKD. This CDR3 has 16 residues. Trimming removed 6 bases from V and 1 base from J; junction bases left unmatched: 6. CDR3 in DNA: TGTGCCATCAGACCGACTAGCGGGGCCCGCACAGATACGCAGTATTTT. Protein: CAIRPTSGARTDTQYF.

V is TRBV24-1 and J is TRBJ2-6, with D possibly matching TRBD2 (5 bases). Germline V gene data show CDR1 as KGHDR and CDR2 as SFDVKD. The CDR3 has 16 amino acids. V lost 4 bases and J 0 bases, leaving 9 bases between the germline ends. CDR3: CATSDGLNSGANVLTF. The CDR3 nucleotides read TGTGCCACCAGTGACGGACTTAACTCTGGGGCCAACGTCCTGACTTTC.

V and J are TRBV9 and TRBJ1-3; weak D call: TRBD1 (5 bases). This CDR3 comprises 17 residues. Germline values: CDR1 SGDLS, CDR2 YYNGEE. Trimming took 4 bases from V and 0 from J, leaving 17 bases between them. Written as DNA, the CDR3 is TGTGCCAGCAGCCCGAGAAGCAGGGCAAGCTCTGGAAACACCATATATTTT. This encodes CASSPRSRASSGNTIYF.

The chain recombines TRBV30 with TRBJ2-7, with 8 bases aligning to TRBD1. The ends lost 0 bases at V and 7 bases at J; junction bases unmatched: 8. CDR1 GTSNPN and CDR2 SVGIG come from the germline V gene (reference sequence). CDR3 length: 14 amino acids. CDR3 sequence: CAWSVWDRSSEQYF. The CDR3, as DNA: TGTGCCTGGAGTGTATGGGACAGGTCGTCTGAGCAGTACTTC.

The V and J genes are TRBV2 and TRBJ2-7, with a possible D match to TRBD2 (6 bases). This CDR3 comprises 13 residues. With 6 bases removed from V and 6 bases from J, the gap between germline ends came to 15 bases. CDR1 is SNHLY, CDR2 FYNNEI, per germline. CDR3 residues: CASRGDSAGEQYF. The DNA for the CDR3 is TGTGCCAGCAGAGGGGACTCGGCGGGCGAGCAGTACTTC.

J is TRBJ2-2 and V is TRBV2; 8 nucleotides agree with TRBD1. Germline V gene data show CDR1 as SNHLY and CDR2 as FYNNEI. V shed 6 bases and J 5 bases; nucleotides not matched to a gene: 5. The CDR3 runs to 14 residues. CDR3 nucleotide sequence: TGTGCCAGCAGCGGACAGGGTAGAACCGGGGAGCTGTTTTTT. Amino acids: CASSGQGRTGELFF.

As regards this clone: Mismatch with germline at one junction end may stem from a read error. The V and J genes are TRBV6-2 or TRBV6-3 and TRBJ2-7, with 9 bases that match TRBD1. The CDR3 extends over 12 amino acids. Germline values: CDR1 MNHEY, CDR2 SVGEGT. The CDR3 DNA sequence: TGTGCCAGCAGTACTGGGACAGGGCCCCCCGACTTC. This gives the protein CASSTGTGPPDF.

CDR3 protein: CASRETGGNTGELFF. CDR3 nucleotides: TGTGCCAGCAGGGAGACAGGGGGGAACACCGGGGAGCTGTTTTTT. The chain has TRBV6-5 and TRBJ2-2, with TRBD1 matching over 9 bases. The CDR3 has 15 residues. J gave up 1 base and V 6 bases, and 3 bases lay outside the gene matches. Germline-derived CDR1 and CDR2 are MNHEY and SVGAGI.

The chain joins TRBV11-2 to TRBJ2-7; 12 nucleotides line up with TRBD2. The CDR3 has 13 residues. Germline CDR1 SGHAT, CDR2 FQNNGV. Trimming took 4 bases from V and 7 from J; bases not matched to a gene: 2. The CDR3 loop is CASSYGLAGEQYF. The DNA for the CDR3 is TGTGCCAGCAGCTATGGACTAGCGGGGGAGCAGTACTTC.

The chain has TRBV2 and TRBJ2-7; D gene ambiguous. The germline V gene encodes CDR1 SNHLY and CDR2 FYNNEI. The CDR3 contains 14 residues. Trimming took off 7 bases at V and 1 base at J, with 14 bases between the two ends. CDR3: CASTLGVPSYEQYF. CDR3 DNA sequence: TGTGCCAGCACCTTGGGCGTCCCTTCCTACGAGCAGTACTTC.